Below are 7 T cell receptor beta chains sequenced from a single sample in a study of CD8 T cells in ankylosing spondylitis. Study results and limitations: A TCR beta motif made of fewer than ten highly homologous variants seemed typical of ankylosing spondylitis blood.

Which antigens these TCRs recognize remains unknown. TCRdb passed the 5' RACE reads through MiXCR, listing each CDR3 protein once. The data contain a few hundred thousand distinct CDR3 sequences, roughly 13% of them seen just once; the ten biggest clones take up under 7.5%. Material: blood, either unsorted or a sorted T cell fraction (not recorded which). The source of these receptors is a male donor with ankylosing spondylitis.

The chain recombines TRBV5-1 with TRBJ2-5; D possibly matches TRBD1 or TRBD2 (5 bases each). Per germline, CDR1 SGHRS and CDR2 YFSETQ. The CDR3 sequence is 17 residues long. V lost 1 base, J lost 5 bases, and 21 bases lay in between. CDR3 residues: CASSLRPPGPHGETQYF. CDR3 sequence (DNA): TGCGCCAGCAGCTTGCGTCCCCCGGGGCCACACGGGGAGACCCAGTACTTC.

V and J are TRBV20-1 and TRBJ2-7, with a tentative D call TRBD1 (6 bases). CDR3 length: 11 residues. The ends were cut back, 3 bases at V and 5 bases at J, with 8 bases in the middle. CDR1 is DFQATT, CDR2 SNEGSKA, per germline (reference sequence). Here the CDR3 reads CSASPGDEQYV. CDR3 DNA sequence: TGCAGTGCTAGTCCAGGGGACGAGCAGTACGTC.

The V call is TRBV12-3 or TRBV12-4, the J call TRBJ2-1, with 9 positions matching TRBD2. The ends lost 6 bases at V and 9 bases at J; junction bases unmatched: 3. The CDR3 length is 12 residues. This chain's CDR3 is CASSAAGGEQFF. The CDR3 DNA follows: TGTGCCAGCAGCGCAGCGGGAGGTGAGCAGTTCTTC.

This clonotype was seen a single time. The CDR3 DNA is TGTGCCAGTCTCGACAGCTTTGTAGAGACCCAGTACTTC. It specifies CASLDSFVETQYF. The rearrangement uses TRBV6-1 and TRBJ2-5; D may be TRBD1 (5 bases). Germline V CDR1 and CDR2: MNHNS, SASEGT. The V gene lost 9 bases and the J gene lost 4 bases, with 15 bases spanning the gap. The CDR3 is 13 amino acids.

This clonotype was seen a handful of times. J is TRBJ2-3 and V is TRBV13; D uncertain. The ends were cut back, 3 bases at V and 6 bases at J, with 7 bases in the middle. Germline CDR1 PRHDT, CDR2 FYEKMQ (reference sequence). CDR3 length equals 12 residues. The CDR3 reads CASSFEVDTQYF. The CDR3 nucleotides are TGTGCCAGCAGCTTCGAGGTGGATACGCAGTATTTT.

The chain is built from TRBV30 and TRBJ2-5; 7 nucleotides match TRBD2. The germline V gene encodes CDR1 GTSNPN and CDR2 SVGIG (reference sequence). V shed 2 bases, J shed 5 bases, and the junction held 8 bases outside the gene matches. The CDR3 has 14 residues. The CDR3 spells CAWSTSGSGETQYF. In DNA form, the CDR3 reads TGTGCCTGGAGTACCAGCGGTAGCGGGGAGACCCAGTACTTC.

The DNA of the CDR3 is TGCGCCAGCAGCTTGGCAGGTGGGGCTGGGGCCAACGTCCTGACTTTC. It translates to CASSLAGGAGANVLTF. The rearrangement links TRBV5-1 to TRBJ2-6, with unresolved D. Germline CDR1 SGHRS, CDR2 YFSETQ. This CDR3 has 16 residues. V shed 0 bases and J shed 2 bases, with 9 bases lying between them. The full variable domain, with the rest looked up from reference TRBV5-1 and TRBJ2-6, is KAGVTQTPRYLIKTRGQQVTLSCSPISGHRSVSWYQQTPGQGLQFLFEYFSETQRNKGNFPGRFSGRQFSNSRSEMNVSTLELGDSALYLCASSLAGGAGANVLTFGAGSRLTVL.